Described below is a single T cell receptor (beta chain) sequence and its context. Authors' data handling: Amplification of reference gene primers provided the estimated nucleated cell counts. Libraries were prepared by immunoSEQ multiplex PCR; TCRdb keeps only in-frame clonotypes and omits some of them. V, J and clone size are those of that table, while D and trimming were read from the DNA. The sample lists approximately 140,000 clones, over 65% seen once, with roughly 2.3% in the top ten. This record belongs to a study of blood T cell repertoires in COVID-19. About the study: T cells, B-cell-depleted T cells, or PBMCs provided the cDNA or gDNA that served as material.

Input material: peripheral blood. The sequence was collected from a man between 65 and 85 years old with acute or convalescent COVID-19.

DNA for the CDR3: TGTGCCAGCAGCCAAGGACAGGGGAGTTATGGCTACACCTTC. This sequence encodes CASSQGQGSYGYTF. V is TRBV3-1 (or the pseudogene TRBV3-2) and J is TRBJ1-2, with 8 bases identical to TRBD1. The germline gives CDR1 LGHDT, CDR2 YNNKEL (reference sequence). J lost 5 bases, V lost 1 base, and 3 bases had no gene match. CDR3 size: 14 residues.